This T cell receptor (beta chain) stems from a study of shared clonotypes between healthy human individuals. Trimming removed 5 bases from V and 8 bases from J, with 12 bases in between. CDR1 is SQVTM, CDR2 ANQGSEA, per germline. The CDR3 is 11 residues long. General study results and limits: Generally, estimated richness proved larger in naive subsets than it did in memory subsets. Naive CD4 clonotypes were shared across several donors at roughly 5%.

Positive CCR7 selection of CD45RO-negative cells yielded the naive CD8 cells, and terminally differentiated effector memory CD45RA+ cells were excluded. On this clone: Its cognate antigen is unknown.

The assay was carried out at the deep level. Sorted-subset replicate PCRs used 200 ng DNA, some 30,000 T cell genomes. Repertoires were generated with immunoSEQ multiplex PCR, while TCRdb's copy carries only in-frame clones and drops some. The sample shows 630,000 or so clones, roughly 98% of them seen only once. Input material: naive CD8+ T cells sorted from blood. The chain employs TRBV29-1 and TRBJ1-2, with D possibly matching TRBD1 (5 bases). The TCR sequence derives from a man aged 30 to 39 in good health. The CDR3 DNA sequence: TGCAGCGTTCTTTCCAGGGAAGGCTACACCTTC. Encoded protein: CSVLSREGYTF. The entire variable domain, with the rest obtained from reference TRBV29-1 and TRBJ1-2, is as follows: SAVISQKPSRDICQRGTSLTIQCQVDSQVTMMFWYRQQPGQSLTLIATANQGSEATYESGFVIDKFPISRPNLTFSTLTVSNMSPEDSSIYLCSVLSREGYTFGSGTRLTVV.